Listed below are T cell receptor beta chains from one sample, sequenced in a study of cytomegalovirus exposure and HLA in healthy donors. Method: immunoSEQ multiplex PCR; TCRdb's copy keeps in-frame clones and lacks some. Counted here are more than 250,000 clones, about 90% occurring once; the ten biggest clones make up approximately 3.1%. Sequencing used PBMCs. The receptors were gathered from a woman in her 30s in good health and CMV-seronegative. Each CDR3 is given with its conserved first and last residue. A D gene is named only where the DNA matches it firmly. Size tells how often a clone was seen (once, few, many) or the class of an expanded clone, and some rows leave it out.

TRBV11-2,NA,TRBJ2-2,15,NA,TGTGCCAGCAGCGGGCGGAGGGCGGGAACCGGGGAGCTGTTTTTT,CASSGRRAGTGELFF
TRBV30,NA,TRBJ2-2,17,NA,TGTGCCTGGACTCCGGGCCCTTTTGCCCCGAACACCGGGGAGCTGTTTTTT,CAWTPGPFAPNTGELFF
TRBV6-4,NA,TRBJ1-2,13,NA,TGTGCCAGCAGGGGGGGCAGCAAACCTGGCTACACCTTC,CASRGGSKPGYTF
TRBV28,NA,TRBJ2-1,12,NA,TGTGCCAGCAGTTTATGGGGTTCTGGGCAGTTCTTC,CASSLWGSGQFF
TRBV6-4,NA,TRBJ1-4,15,TRBD1,TGTGCCAGCAGCGATGGACAGGGGGACCTAGAAAAACTGTTTTTT,CASSDGQGDLEKLFF
TRBV11-2,NA,TRBJ2-3,11,NA,TGTGCCAGCAGCTTAGGTAATACGCAGTATTTT,CASSLGNTQYF
TRBV7-6,NA,TRBJ1-1,15,TRBD1,TGTGCCAGCAGCCGGACAGGGGGGGTGAACACTGAAGCTTTCTTT,CASSRTGGVNTEAFF
TRBV4-2,NA,TRBJ2-7,17,TRBD2,TGTGCCAGCAGCCAGGACCAAATAGCGGGGAACTTCTACGAGCAGTACTTC,CASSQDQIAGNFYEQYF
TRBV16,NA,TRBJ1-1,16,NA,TGTGCCAGCAGCCAATTTTTCACAGCCTTTGGGACTGAAGCTTTCTTT,CASSQFFTAFGTEAFF
TRBV5-6,NA,TRBJ2-7,14,TRBD1,TGTGCCAGCAGGAGACAGGGGGCTTCCTACGAGCAGTACTTC,CASRRQGASYEQYF
TRBV21-1,few,TRBJ2-7,17,NA,TGTGCCAGGCGCATTGGGAATAAAGGACAGGTCTACTACGAGCAGTACTTC,CARRIGNKGQVYYEQYF
TRBV2,NA,TRBJ2-1,14,TRBD2,TGTGCCAGCAGTGAGAGCGGGACTTACAATGAGCAGTTCTTC,CASSESGTYNEQFF
TRBV27,NA,TRBJ2-7,15,TRBD2,TGTGCCAGCAGTCCCATGCCCCAAGCGGGAGGAGAGCAGTACTTC,CASSPMPQAGGEQYF
TRBV19,NA,TRBJ2-1,15,TRBD2,TGTGCCAGCACCATGGGACTAGCGGGCAACAATGAGCAGTTCTTC,CASTMGLAGNNEQFF
TRBV29-1,NA,TRBJ2-7,14,TRBD2,TGCAGCGTTGAAGACAGGGAGGGAGGAAACGAGCAGTACTTC,CSVEDREGGNEQYF
TRBV9,NA,TRBJ2-5,13,NA,TGTGCCAGCAGCGTAAGGGACTTAGAGACCCAGTACTTC,CASSVRDLETQYF
TRBV27,NA,TRBJ2-1,21,TRBD2,TGTGCCAGCAGTTCACAGGGAGAAGGGACTAGCGGGACGAGCTCCTACAATGAGCAGTTCTTC,CASSSQGEGTSGTSSYNEQFF
TRBV27,once,TRBJ2-1,17,NA,TGTGCCAGCAGTTTATTCGAGTGGGGGACCTCCTACAATGAGCAGTTCTTC,CASSLFEWGTSYNEQFF
TRBV10-2,NA,TRBJ1-1,13,NA,TGCGCCAGCAGTGGACAGATCGAAACTGAAGCTTTCTTT,CASSGQIETEAFF
TRBV18,NA,TRBJ1-1,9,NA,TGTGCCGAAGGCACTGAAGCTTTCTTT,CAEGTEAFF
TRBV10-3,few,TRBJ2-1,14,TRBD1,TGTGCCATCATGGGACAGGGATCCTACAATGAGCAGTTCTTC,CAIMGQGSYNEQFF
TRBV6-5,NA,TRBJ2-7,16,TRBD2,TGTGCCAGCAGTTACGGACTAGCGGGCCTCTCCTACGAGCAGTACTTC,CASSYGLAGLSYEQYF
TRBV11-3,NA,TRBJ2-4,13,TRBD2,TGTGCCAGCAGCGTAGCGGGAGAAGACATTCAGTACTTC,CASSVAGEDIQYF
TRBV28,NA,TRBJ2-7,16,TRBD2,TGTGCCAGCAGTTTATCGACTAGCGGTACTACCTACGAGCAGTACTTC,CASSLSTSGTTYEQYF
TRBV27,NA,TRBJ2-7,13,NA,TGTGCCAGCAGTCCCGGGGCTTCCTACGAGCAGTACTTC,CASSPGASYEQYF
TRBV7-9,NA,TRBJ2-7,16,TRBD1,TGTGCCAGCAGCTTGGCCGGGACAGACACAGTATACGAGCAGTACTTC,CASSLAGTDTVYEQYF
TRBV19,NA,TRBJ2-6,14,TRBD1,TGTGCCAGTAGTGACAGGGCTGGGGCCAACGTCCTGACTTTC,CASSDRAGANVLTF
TRBV7-9,NA,TRBJ2-1,16,TRBD1,TGTGCCAGCAGCTCCGGTCGGACAGGGTCCTACAATGAGCAGTTCTTC,CASSSGRTGSYNEQFF
TRBV27,NA,TRBJ1-1,19,TRBD1,TGTGCCAGCAGTTTGAGCCCCTGGGGACAGGGTGATTGGAACACTGAAGCTTTCTTT,CASSLSPWGQGDWNTEAFF
TRBV7-8,NA,TRBJ2-7,14,NA,TGTGCCAGCAGCTTACGGGGTCCCCTCTACGAGCAGTACTTC,CASSLRGPLYEQYF
TRBV30,once,TRBJ1-5,13,NA,TGTGCCTGGAGCGACGGGTCCCATCAGCCCCAGCATTTT,CAWSDGSHQPQHF
TRBV6-6,few,TRBJ2-7,11,NA,TGTGCCAGCAGCCATGCCGGGGAGCAGTACTTC,CASSHAGEQYF
TRBV6-4,NA,TRBJ1-2,15,TRBD1,TGTGCCAGCAGTGTCGGGACAGGGGGTAACTATGGCTACACCTTC,CASSVGTGGNYGYTF
TRBV5-6,NA,TRBJ2-7,13,NA,TGTGCCAGCAGCTTCGGACAGTCCGTTGAGCAGTACTTC,CASSFGQSVEQYF
TRBV5-1,NA,TRBJ2-3,14,NA,TGCGCCAGCAGCTCGGGCGGGAGCACAGATACGCAGTATTTT,CASSSGGSTDTQYF
TRBV5-1,NA,TRBJ2-7,10,NA,TGCGCCAGCAGGCCCTACGAGCAGTACTTC,CASRPYEQYF
TRBV19,NA,TRBJ2-5,13,NA,TGTGCCAGTAGTATAGACCGGCGGGAGACCCAGTACTTC,CASSIDRRETQYF
TRBV2,few,TRBJ2-5,15,NA,TGTGCCAGCAGTGACCTCCAGGTTCGGCAAGAGACCCAGTACTTC,CASSDLQVRQETQYF
TRBV29-1,NA,TRBJ2-7,10,NA,TGCAGCGTTGAGGACTACGAGCAGTACTTC,CSVEDYEQYF
TRBV6-6,NA,TRBJ2-5,12,NA,TGTGCCAGCAGCAGGGGAATGGAGACCCAGTACTTC,CASSRGMETQYF